This T cell receptor (beta chain) derives from a study of PD-1 blockade in classical Hodgkin lymphoma. Study findings and constraints: Repertoire differences lack defined causes, possibly disease activity or prior therapy. Newly diagnosed patients were reported to exhibit reduced baseline TCR diversity relative to healthy donors.

Trimming cost V 8 bases and J 2 bases, with 14 bases left between them. The CDR3 contains 14 residues. Per germline, CDR1 MNHNY and CDR2 SVGAGI (reference sequence). Profiled with immunoSEQ multiplex PCR; TCRdb holds only in-frame clones, not every one. The sample contains tens of thousands of clones, nearly 95% of which appear only once. Time point: newly diagnosed, previously untreated cHL patient sample. What served as comparison were PBMCs in newly diagnosed, untreated classical Hodgkin lymphoma. To note about this clone: What it binds is unknown.

The sample was peripheral blood mononuclear cells (PBMCs). This sequence was found in a human donor with classical Hodgkin lymphoma. The chain couples TRBV6-6 to TRBJ2-3; D might be TRBD1 or TRBD2, each matching 5 bases. The CDR3 sequence: CASSREGLTDTQYF. Here the CDR3 DNA reads TGTGCCAGCTCCCGTGAGGGGCTCACAGATACGCAGTATTTT.